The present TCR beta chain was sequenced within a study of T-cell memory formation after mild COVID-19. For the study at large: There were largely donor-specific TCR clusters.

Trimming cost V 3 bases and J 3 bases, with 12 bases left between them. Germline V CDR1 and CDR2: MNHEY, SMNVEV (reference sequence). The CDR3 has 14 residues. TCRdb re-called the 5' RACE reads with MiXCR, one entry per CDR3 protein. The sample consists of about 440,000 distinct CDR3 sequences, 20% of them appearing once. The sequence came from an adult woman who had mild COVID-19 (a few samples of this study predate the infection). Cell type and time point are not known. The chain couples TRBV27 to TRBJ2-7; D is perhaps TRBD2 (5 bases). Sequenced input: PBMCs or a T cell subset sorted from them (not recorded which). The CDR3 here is CASSFFGGNYEQYF. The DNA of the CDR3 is TGTGCCAGCAGTTTCTTCGGAGGCAACTACGAGCAGTACTTC.